The 6 T cell receptor beta chains below all came from one sample that was sequenced in a study of response to subunit inactivated influenza vaccine. TCRdb re-called the RT-PCR reads through MiXCR, storing one row per CDR3 protein. The sample contains roughly 460,000 distinct CDR3 sequences, about 10% of which appear only once. Sequenced material: PBMCs from blood, taken about 40 days after vaccination. The receptors derive from a man in his fifties or sixties who received an inactivated influenza vaccine.

V and J are TRBV11-2 and TRBJ2-3; 13 nucleotides agree with TRBD2. J lost 2 bases, V lost 2 bases, and 1 base had no gene match. There are 16 residues in the CDR3. Germline CDR1 reads SGHAT; CDR2 reads FQNNGV. This CDR3 is CASSLTSGRATDTQYF. The DNA for the CDR3 is TGTGCCAGCAGCTTAACTAGCGGGAGGGCCACAGATACGCAGTATTTT.

This clonotype was seen many times. This chain joins TRBV27 and TRBJ2-7, with 8 bases aligning to TRBD2. Germline assignment: CDR1 MNHEY and CDR2 SMNVEV (reference sequence). The CDR3 is 13 amino acids. J lost 3 bases, V lost 6 bases, and 4 bases had no gene match. CDR3 protein: CASSTSGGYEQYF. The CDR3 bases are TGTGCCAGCAGCACCAGCGGGGGCTACGAGCAGTACTTC.

This clonotype was seen a handful of times. V usage is TRBV5-1 and J usage is TRBJ1-2; tentative D call: TRBD1 (5 bases). In germline, CDR1 is SGHRS, CDR2 YFSETQ. V lost 3 bases to trimming and J lost 2 bases, with 14 bases between them. There are 15 residues in the CDR3. CDR3 loop: CASSSGAIRNYGYTF. The DNA of the CDR3 is TGCGCCAGCAGCTCCGGGGCCATCCGCAACTATGGCTACACCTTC.

The rearrangement joins TRBV2 to TRBJ1-5; D not certain. Deletions cut 6 bases from V and 7 bases from J, with 19 bases between. Germline CDR1 is SNHLY and CDR2 is FYNNEI. CDR3 length equals 15 residues. DNA of the CDR3: TGTGCCAGCAGCCTTGAGGGCGCGAGGTACCAGCCCCAGCATTTT. Translated: CASSLEGARYQPQHF.

This clonotype has more than one count but fewer than ten. The chain joins TRBV12-3 or TRBV12-4 to TRBJ1-1; 8 positions agree with TRBD1. Trimming took 4 bases from V and 4 from J; bases not matched to a gene: 14. The CDR3 contains 17 residues. The CDR3 bases are TGTGCCAGCAGTTCCCTGACAGGGGAAGTCGTTAGCACTGAAGCTTTCTTT. This sequence encodes CASSSLTGEVVSTEAFF.

The rearrangement joins TRBV5-1 to TRBJ1-2; tentative D call: TRBD1 (5 bases). The CDR3 is made up of 16 amino acids. V lost 4 bases, J lost 8 bases, and 24 bases lay in between. Germline CDR1 is SGHRS and CDR2 is YFSETQ. CDR3 DNA: TGCGCCAGCAGCACCAACCCCCCCATGGGACGGAACGGCTACACCTTC. Amino acid sequence: CASSTNPPMGRNGYTF. The complete variable domain, with remaining parts taken from reference TRBV5-1 and TRBJ1-2, reads KAGVTQTPRYLIKTRGQQVTLSCSPISGHRSVSWYQQTPGQGLQFLFEYFSETQRNKGNFPGRFSGRQFSNSRSEMNVSTLELGDSALYLCASSTNPPMGRNGYTFGSGTRLTVV.